The clone carrying this T cell receptor beta chain showed up just once. Trimming cost V 4 bases and J 1 base; bases outside gene matches: 7. The CDR3 has 15 residues. The germline V gene has CDR1 SGDLS and CDR2 YYNGEE. Profiled with immunoSEQ multiplex PCR; TCRdb holds only in-frame clones, not every one. The sample consists of roughly 140,000 clones, 87% of them appearing once. These data originate in a study of blood T cell repertoires in COVID-19. Study summary: Samples representing acute and convalescent COVID-19 were sourced from the United States, Italy and Spain. From T cells, B-cell-depleted T cells, or PBMCs came the material, which was cDNA or gDNA.

The chain links TRBV9 to TRBJ2-7; 8 bases map to TRBD1. The sequencing input was peripheral blood. This clonotype originated in an older woman with active or convalescent COVID-19. As DNA, the CDR3 is TGTGCCAGCAGCCCTTCCGACAGGGGATCCTACGAGCAGTACTTC. Its translation: CASSPSDRGSYEQYF.